The clone carrying this T cell receptor beta chain came up many times. MiXCR, applied by TCRdb to the PCR reads, yields one record per CDR3 protein. The table lists 15,000 to 19,000 distinct CDR3 sequences, roughly 54% of them singletons. This entry is derived from a study of tumor-infiltrating lymphocytes in oesophageal squamous cell carcinoma. Trimming took off 0 bases at V and 3 bases at J, with 13 bases between the two ends. CDR1 is DFQATT and CDR2 is SNEGSKA in the germline V gene (reference sequence). This CDR3 spans 15 amino acids. The material sequenced was esophageal tumor tissue. The TCR originated in a female donor with esophageal squamous cell carcinoma. The chain employs TRBV20-1 and TRBJ2-3; D is unclear. The CDR3 spells CSARDVARLTDTQYF. In DNA form, the CDR3 reads TGCAGTGCTAGAGATGTTGCGCGATTGACAGATACGCAGTATTTT.